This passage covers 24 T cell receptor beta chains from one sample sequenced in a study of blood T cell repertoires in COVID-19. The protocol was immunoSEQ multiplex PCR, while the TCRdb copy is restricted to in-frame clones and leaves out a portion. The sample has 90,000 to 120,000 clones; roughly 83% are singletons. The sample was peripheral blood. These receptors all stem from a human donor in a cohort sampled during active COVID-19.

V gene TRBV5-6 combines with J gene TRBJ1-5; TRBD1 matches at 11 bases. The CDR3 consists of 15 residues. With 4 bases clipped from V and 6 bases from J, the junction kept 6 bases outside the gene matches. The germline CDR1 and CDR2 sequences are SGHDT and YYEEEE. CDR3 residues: CASSPDRGRSQPQHF. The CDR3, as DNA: TGTGCCAGCAGCCCGGACAGGGGGCGAAGTCAGCCCCAGCATTTT. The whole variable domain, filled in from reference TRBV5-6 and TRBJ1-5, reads DAGVTQSPTHLIKTRGQQVTLRCSPKSGHDTVSWYQQALGQGPQFIFQYYEEEERQRGNFPDRFSGHQFPNYSSELNVNALLLGDSALYLCASSPDRGRSQPQHFGDGTRLSIL.

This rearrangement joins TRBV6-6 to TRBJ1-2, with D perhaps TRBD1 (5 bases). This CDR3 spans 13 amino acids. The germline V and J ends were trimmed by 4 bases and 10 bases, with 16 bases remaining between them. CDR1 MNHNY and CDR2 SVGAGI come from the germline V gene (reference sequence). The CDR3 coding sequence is TGTGCCAGCAGTTTCCAGGGAGGGGAATCCTACACCTTC. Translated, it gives CASSFQGGESYTF.

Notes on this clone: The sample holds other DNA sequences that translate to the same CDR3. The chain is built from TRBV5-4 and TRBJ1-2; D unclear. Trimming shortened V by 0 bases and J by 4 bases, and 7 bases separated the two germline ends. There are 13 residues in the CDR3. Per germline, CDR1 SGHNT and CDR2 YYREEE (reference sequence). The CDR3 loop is CASSLAGSYGYTF. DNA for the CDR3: TGTGCCAGCAGCTTGGCTGGGAGCTATGGCTACACCTTC.

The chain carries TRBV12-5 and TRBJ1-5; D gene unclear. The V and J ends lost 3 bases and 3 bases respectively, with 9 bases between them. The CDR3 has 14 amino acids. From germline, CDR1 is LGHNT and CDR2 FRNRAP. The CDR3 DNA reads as TGTGCTAGTGGTTTTAACCAGGCCAATCAGCCCCAGCATTTT. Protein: CASGFNQANQPQHF.

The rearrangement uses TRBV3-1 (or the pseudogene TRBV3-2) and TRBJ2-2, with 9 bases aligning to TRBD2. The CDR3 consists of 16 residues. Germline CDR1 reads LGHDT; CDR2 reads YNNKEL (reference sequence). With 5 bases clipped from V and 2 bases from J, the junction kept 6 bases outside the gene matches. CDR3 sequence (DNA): TGTGCCAGCAGCAGAAGACTAGCGGCCAACACCGGGGAGCTGTTTTTT. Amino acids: CASSRRLAANTGELFF.

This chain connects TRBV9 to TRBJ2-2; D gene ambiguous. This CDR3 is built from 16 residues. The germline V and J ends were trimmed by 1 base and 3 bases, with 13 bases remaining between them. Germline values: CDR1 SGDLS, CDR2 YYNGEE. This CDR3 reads CASSVSSAQDTGELFF. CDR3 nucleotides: TGTGCCAGCAGCGTATCTTCGGCTCAGGACACCGGGGAGCTGTTTTTT.

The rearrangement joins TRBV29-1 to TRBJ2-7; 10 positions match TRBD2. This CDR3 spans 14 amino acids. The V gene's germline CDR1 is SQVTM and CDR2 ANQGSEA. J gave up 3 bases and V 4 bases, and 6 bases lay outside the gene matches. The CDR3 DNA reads TGCAGCGTTGGTGCTAGCGGGAGTGTCTACGAGCAGTACTTC. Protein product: CSVGASGSVYEQYF.

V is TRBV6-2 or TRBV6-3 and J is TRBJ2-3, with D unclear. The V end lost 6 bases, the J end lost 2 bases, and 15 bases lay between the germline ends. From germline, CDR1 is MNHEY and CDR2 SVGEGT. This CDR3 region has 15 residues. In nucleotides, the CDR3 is TGTGCCAGCAGCCCCAGACTGCTAATCACAGATACGCAGTATTTT. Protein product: CASSPRLLITDTQYF.

The DNA for the CDR3 is TGTGCCAGCAGTTTATCTACCGAAGTGATCAATGAGCAGTTCTTC. It yields the protein CASSLSTEVINEQFF. The chain has TRBV28 and TRBJ2-1; D gene unclear. The CDR3 extends over 15 amino acids. CDR1 and CDR2 (germline): MDHEN, SYDVKM. Trimming shortened V by 1 base and J by 6 bases, and 13 bases separated the two germline ends.

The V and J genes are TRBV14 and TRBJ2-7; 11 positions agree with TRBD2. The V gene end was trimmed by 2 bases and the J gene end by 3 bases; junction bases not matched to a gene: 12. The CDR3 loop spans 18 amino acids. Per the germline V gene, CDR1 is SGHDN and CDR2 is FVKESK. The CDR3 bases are TGTGCCAGCAGCCAATGGGGACCATCCGGGACTAGCGGCTACGAGCAGTACTTC. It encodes CASSQWGPSGTSGYEQYF.

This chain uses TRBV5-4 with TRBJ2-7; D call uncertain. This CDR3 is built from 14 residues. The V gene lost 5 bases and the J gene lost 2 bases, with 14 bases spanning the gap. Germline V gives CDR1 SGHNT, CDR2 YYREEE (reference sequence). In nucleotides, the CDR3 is TGTGCCAGCAGACCGGCCGTAGCCGCCTACGAGCAGTACTTC. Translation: CASRPAVAAYEQYF.

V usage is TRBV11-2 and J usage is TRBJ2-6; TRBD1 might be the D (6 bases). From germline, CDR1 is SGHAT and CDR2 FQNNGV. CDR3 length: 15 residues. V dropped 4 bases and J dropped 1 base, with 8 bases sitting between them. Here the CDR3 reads CASSSRGSGANVLTF. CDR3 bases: TGTGCCAGCAGCTCCAGGGGATCTGGGGCCAACGTCCTGACTTTC.

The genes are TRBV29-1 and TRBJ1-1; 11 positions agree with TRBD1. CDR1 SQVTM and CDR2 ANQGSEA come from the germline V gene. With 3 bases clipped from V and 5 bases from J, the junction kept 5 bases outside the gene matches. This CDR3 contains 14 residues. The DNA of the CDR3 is TGCAGCGTTGAGAGGGACAGGGGGAGGACTGAAGCTTTCTTT. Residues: CSVERDRGRTEAFF.

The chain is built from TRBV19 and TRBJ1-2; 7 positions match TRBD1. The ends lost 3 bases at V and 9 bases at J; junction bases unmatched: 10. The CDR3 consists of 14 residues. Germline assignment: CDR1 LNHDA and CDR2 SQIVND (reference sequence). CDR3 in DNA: TGTGCCAGTAGTATGGGGGACAGCCAGAAACGCTACACCTTC. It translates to CASSMGDSQKRYTF.

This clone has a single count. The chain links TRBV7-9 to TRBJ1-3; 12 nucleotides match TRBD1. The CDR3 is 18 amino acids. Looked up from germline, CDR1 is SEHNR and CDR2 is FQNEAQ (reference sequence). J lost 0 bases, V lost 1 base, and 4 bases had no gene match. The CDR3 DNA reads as TGTGCCAGCAGCTTAGACGCGGGACAGGGGGCCTCTGGAAACACCATATATTTT. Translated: CASSLDAGQGASGNTIYF. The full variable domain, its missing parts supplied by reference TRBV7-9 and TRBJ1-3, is DTGVSQNPRHKITKRGQNVTFRCDPISEHNRLYWYRQTLGQGPEFLTYFQNEAQLEKSRLLSDRFSAERPKGSFSTLEIQRTEQGDSAMYLCASSLDAGQGASGNTIYFGEGSWLTVV.

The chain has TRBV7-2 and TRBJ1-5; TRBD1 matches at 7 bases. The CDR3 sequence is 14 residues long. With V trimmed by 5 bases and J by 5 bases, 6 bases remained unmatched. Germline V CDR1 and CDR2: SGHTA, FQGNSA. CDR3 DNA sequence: TGTGCCAGCAGCCCACGACAGGGACATCAGCCCCAGCATTTT. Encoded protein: CASSPRQGHQPQHF.

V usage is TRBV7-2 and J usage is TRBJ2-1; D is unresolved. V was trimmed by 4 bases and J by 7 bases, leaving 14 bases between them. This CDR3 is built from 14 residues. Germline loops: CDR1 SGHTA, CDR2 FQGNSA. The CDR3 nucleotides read TGTGCCAGCAGCTATAGACACCATTTGAATGAGCAGTTCTTC. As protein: CASSYRHHLNEQFF. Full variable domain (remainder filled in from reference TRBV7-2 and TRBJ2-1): GAGVSQSPSNKVTEKGKDVELRCDPISGHTALYWYRQSLGQGLEFLIYFQGNSAPDKSGLPSDRFSAERTGGSVSTLTIQRTQQEDSAVYLCASSYRHHLNEQFFGPGTRLTVL.

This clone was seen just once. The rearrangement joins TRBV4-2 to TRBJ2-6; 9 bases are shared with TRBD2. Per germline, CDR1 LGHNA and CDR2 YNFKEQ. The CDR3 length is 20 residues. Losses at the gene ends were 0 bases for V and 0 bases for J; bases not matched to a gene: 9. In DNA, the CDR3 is TGTGCCAGCAGCCAAGATCCCCTAGCGGGATTCCTCTCTGGGGCCAACGTCCTGACTTTC. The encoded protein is CASSQDPLAGFLSGANVLTF.

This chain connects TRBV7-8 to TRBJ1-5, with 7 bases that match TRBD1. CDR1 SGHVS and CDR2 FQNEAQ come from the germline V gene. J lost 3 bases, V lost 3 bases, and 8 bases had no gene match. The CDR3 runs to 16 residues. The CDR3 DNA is TGTGCCAGCAGCTTTCATCCGGGACAGCTCAATCAGCCCCAGCATTTT. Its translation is CASSFHPGQLNQPQHF.

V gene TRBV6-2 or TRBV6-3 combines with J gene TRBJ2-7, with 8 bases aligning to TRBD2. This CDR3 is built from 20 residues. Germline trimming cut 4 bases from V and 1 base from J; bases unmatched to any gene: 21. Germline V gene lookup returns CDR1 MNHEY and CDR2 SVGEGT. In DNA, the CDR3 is TGTGCCAGCAGTTCCCTCCGGGGGAGCGGGAGTTCCGAGCGGTCCTACGAGCAGTACTTC. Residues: CASSSLRGSGSSERSYEQYF.

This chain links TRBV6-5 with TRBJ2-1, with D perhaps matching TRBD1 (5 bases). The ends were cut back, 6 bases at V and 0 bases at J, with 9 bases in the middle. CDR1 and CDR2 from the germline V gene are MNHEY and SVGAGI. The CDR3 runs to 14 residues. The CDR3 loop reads CASRGQVSYNEQFF. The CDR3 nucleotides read TGTGCCAGCAGGGGGCAGGTCTCCTACAATGAGCAGTTCTTC.

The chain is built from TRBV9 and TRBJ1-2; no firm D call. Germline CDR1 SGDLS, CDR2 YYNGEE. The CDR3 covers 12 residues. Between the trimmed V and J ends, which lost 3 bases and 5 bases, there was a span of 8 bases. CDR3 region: CASSADLYGYTF. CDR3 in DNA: TGTGCCAGCAGCGCGGACTTATATGGCTACACCTTC.

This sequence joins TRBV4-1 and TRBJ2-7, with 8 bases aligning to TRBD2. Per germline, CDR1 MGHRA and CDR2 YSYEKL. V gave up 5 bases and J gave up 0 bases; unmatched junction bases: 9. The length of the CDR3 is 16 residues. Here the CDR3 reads CASSIGLAPSSYEQYF. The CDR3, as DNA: TGCGCCAGCAGCATCGGACTAGCACCGAGCTCCTACGAGCAGTACTTC.

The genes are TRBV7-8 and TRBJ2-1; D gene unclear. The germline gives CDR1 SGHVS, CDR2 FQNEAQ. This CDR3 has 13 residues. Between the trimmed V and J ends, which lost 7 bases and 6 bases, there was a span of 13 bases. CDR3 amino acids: CASTTETSNEQFF. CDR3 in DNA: TGTGCCAGCACCACAGAGACATCCAATGAGCAGTTCTTC.